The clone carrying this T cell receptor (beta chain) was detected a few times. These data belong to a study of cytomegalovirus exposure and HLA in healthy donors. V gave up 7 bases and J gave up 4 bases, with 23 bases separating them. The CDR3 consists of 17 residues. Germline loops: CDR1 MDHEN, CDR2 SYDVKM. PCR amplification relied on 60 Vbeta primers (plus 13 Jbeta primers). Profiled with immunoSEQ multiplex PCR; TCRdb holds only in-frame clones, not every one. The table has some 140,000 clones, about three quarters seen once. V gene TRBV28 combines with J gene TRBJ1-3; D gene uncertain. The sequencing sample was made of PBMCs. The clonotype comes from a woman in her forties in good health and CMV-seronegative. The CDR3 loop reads CASKSPEGGGVGNTIYF. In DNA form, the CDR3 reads TGTGCCAGCAAGAGTCCCGAGGGAGGTGGAGTCGGAAACACCATATATTTT.